The source of this TCR beta chain is a study of regulatory T cells in long-lasting Graves disease. Across the whole study: Antithyroid drug exposure in newly diagnosed Graves' patients had lasted under 3 months.

Time point denoted: newly diagnosed GD, antithyroid drugs for less than 3 months. With RNA extracted from PBMCs as input, the TCR library was made. This clonotype was observed at least ten times. One end of the junction varies from germline; a read error may be responsible. CDR3-region Arm-PCR and iRepertoire HTBI primers produced the TCR beta libraries. A single record per CDR3 protein comes from TCRdb applying MiXCR to the multiplex PCR reads. The sample shows about 440,000 distinct CDR3 sequences, about 15% of them seen only once. CDR1 is MNHNS and CDR2 is SASEGT in the germline V gene. There are 14 residues in the CDR3. This sample was shared with a second study, whose subject was T cells in Graves' hyperthyroidism and ophthalmopathy. From that paper: During a first-round RT-PCR of the TCR CDR3, the HTBI primer set was used.

The specimen was peripheral blood mononuclear cells (PBMCs), collected at new diagnosis, from a patient treated with antithyroid drugs. The sequence derives from a woman in her twenties or thirties with Graves disease. The chain links TRBV6-1 to TRBJ2-7; D not certain. For the CDR3, the DNA is TGTGCCAGCAGTGAATCGGCCGGGCCCTTCCCCAGCCTCTTC. This encodes CASSESAGPFPSLF.